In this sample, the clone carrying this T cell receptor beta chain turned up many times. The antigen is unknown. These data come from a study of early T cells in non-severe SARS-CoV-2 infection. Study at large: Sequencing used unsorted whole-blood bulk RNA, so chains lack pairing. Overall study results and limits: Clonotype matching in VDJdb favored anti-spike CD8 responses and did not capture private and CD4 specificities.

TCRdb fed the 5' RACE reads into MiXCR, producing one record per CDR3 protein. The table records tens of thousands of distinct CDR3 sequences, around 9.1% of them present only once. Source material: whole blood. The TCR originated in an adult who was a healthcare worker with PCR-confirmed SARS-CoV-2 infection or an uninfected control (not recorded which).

The CDR3 DNA is TGTGCCAGCAGGGGACAGGGGGCTGGCTATGGCTACACCTTC. It yields the protein CASRGQGAGYGYTF. This rearrangement joins TRBV7-8 to TRBJ1-2; 12 bases map to TRBD1. The junction had 3 bases not matched to a gene; V was cut back by 6 bases and J by 4 bases. CDR3 length: 14 residues. Germline V gives CDR1 SGHVS, CDR2 FQNEAQ.